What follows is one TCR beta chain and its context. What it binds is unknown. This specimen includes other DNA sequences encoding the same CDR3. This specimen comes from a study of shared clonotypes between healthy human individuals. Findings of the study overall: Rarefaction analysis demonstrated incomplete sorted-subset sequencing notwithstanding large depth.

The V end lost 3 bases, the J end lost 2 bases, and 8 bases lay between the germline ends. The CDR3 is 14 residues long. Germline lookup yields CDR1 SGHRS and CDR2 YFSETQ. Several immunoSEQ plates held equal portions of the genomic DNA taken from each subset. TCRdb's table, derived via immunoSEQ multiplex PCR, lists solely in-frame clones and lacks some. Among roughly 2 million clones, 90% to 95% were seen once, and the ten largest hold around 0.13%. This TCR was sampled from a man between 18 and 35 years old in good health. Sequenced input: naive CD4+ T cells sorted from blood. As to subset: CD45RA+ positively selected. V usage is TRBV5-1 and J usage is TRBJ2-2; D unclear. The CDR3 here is CASSSTLNTGELFF. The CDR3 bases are TGCGCCAGCAGCTCCACACTAAACACCGGGGAGCTGTTTTTT.